This is a list of T cell receptor beta chains from one sample in a study of blood T cell repertoires in COVID-19. Using immunoSEQ multiplex PCR, the repertoire was profiled, and TCRdb retains in-frame clones only, with some absent. The sample gives under 350,000 clones, approximately 85% of which show up once; approximately 7.6% is in the top ten. Sequenced sample: peripheral blood. The receptors derive from a human donor in a cohort sampled during active COVID-19. Each CDR3 is given with its conserved first and last residue.

14 TRBV7-9 CASSDAGTAYGYTF
14 TRBV5-8 CASSLGALNTEAFF
14 TRBV9 CASSVGTGLQPQHF
12 TRBV7-3 CASSDPQGEAFF
16 TRBV2 CASRRGSGGDSNEQFF
16 TRBV24-1 CATSGTGRVFTGELFF
12 TRBV6-5 CASSGGNTEAFF
15 TRBV6-4 CASSETGGANSPLHF
19 TRBV5-8 CASSLAGTSGGASYNEQFF
19 TRBV13 CASSPQRLAGGSTYNEQFF
13 TRBV15 CATAPHRNTEAFF
11 TRBV9 CASNFGNEQFF